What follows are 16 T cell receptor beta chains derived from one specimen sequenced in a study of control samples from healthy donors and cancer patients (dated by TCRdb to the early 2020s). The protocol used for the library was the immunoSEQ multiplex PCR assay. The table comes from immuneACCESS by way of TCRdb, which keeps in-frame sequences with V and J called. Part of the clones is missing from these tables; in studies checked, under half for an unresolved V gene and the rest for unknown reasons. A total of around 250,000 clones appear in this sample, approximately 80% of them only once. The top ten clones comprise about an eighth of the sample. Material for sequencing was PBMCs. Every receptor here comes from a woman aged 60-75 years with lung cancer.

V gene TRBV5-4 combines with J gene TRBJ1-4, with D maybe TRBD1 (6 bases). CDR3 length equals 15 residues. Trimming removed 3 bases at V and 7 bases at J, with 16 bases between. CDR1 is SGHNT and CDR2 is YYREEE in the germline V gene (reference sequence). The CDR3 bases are TGTGCCAGCAGCTCGAGTTTGGGGGGGGCTGAAAAACTGTTTTTT. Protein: CASSSSLGGAEKLFF.

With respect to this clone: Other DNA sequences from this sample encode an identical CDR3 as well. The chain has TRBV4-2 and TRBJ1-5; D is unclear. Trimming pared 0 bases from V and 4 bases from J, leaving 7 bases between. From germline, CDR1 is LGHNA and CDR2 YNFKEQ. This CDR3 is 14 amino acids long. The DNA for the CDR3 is TGTGCCAGCAGCCAAGATGGCAGTAATCAGCCCCAGCATTTT. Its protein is CASSQDGSNQPQHF.

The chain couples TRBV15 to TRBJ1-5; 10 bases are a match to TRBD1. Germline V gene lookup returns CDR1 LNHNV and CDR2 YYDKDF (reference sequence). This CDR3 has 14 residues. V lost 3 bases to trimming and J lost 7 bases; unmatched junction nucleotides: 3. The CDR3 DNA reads TGTGCCACCAGCAGCGACAGGGGGCAACAGCCCCAGCATTTT. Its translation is CATSSDRGQQPQHF.

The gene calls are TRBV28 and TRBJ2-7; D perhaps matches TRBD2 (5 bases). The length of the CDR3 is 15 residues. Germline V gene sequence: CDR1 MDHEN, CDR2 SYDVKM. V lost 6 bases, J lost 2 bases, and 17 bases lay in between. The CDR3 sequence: CASSLSGSGAYEQYF. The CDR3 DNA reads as TGTGCCAGCAGCCTATCGGGCAGCGGAGCCTACGAGCAGTACTTC.

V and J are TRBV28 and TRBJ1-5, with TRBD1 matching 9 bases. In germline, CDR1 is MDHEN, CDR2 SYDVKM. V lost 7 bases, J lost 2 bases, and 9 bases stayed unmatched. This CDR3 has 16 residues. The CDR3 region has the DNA TGTGCCAGCATCGCTGGGGACAGGGCGGGCAATCAGCCCCAGCATTTT. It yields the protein CASIAGDRAGNQPQHF.

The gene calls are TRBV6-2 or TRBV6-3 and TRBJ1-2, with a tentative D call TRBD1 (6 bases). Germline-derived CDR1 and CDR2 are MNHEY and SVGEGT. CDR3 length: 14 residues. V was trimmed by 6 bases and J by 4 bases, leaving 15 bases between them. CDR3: CASSVTGLGYGYTF. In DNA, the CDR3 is TGTGCCAGCAGCGTCACAGGGTTAGGCTATGGCTACACCTTC.

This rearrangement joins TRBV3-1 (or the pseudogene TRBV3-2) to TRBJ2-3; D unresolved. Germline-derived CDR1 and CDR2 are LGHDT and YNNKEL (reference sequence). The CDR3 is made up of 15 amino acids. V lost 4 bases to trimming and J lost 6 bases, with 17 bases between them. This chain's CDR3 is CASSRLGLPADTQYF. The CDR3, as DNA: TGTGCCAGCAGCCGGTTGGGTCTACCGGCGGATACGCAGTATTTT.

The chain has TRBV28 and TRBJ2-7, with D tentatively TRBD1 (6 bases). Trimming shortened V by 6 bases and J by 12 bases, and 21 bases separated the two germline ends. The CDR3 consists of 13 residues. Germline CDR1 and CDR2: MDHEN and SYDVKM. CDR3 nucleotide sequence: TGTGCCAGCAGGACTTTAGTAGGACAGAAGAGGTACTTC. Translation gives CASRTLVGQKRYF.

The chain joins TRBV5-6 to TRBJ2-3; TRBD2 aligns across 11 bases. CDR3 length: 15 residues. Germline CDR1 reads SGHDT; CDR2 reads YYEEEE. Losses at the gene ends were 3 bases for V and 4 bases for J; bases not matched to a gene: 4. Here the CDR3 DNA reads TGTGCCAGCAGCTCAGTAGCGGGGGGGCCAGATACGCAGTATTTT. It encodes CASSSVAGGPDTQYF.

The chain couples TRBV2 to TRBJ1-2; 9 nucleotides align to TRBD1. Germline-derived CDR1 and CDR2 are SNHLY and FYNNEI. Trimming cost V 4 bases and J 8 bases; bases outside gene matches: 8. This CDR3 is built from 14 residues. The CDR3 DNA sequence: TGTGCCAGCAGTGCCGGGACAGGGTTAATCGGCTACACCTTC. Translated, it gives CASSAGTGLIGYTF.

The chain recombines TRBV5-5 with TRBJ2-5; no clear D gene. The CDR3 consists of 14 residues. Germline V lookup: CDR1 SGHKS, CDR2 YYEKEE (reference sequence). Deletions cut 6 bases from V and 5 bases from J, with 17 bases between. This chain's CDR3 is CASTPRRWWETQYF. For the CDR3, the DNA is TGTGCCAGCACCCCTCGTCGTTGGTGGGAGACCCAGTACTTC.

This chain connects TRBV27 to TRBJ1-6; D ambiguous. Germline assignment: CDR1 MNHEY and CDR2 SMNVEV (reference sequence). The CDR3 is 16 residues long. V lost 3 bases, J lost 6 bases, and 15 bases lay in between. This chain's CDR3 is CASSFSPQIPNSPLHF. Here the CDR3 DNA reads TGTGCCAGCAGTTTCAGCCCCCAGATCCCTAATTCACCCCTCCACTTT.

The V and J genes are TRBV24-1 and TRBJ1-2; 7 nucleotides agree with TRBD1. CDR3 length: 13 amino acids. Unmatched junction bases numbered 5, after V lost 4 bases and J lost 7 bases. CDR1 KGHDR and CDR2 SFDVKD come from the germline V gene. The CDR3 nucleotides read TGTGCCACCAGTGAAGGGGGCGCGTTTGGCTACACCTTC. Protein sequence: CATSEGGAFGYTF.

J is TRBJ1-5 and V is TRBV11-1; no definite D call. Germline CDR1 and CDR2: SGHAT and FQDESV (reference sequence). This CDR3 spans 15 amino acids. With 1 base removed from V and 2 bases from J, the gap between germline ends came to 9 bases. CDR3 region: CASSLETAGNQPQHF. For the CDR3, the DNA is TGTGCCAGCAGCTTAGAGACCGCCGGCAATCAGCCCCAGCATTTT.

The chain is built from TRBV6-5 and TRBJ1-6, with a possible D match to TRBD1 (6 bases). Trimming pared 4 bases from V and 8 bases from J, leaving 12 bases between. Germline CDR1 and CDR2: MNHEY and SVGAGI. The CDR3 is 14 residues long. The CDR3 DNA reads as TGTGCCAGCAGTTGGACAGAGAATGATTCACCCCTCCACTTT. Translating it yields CASSWTENDSPLHF.

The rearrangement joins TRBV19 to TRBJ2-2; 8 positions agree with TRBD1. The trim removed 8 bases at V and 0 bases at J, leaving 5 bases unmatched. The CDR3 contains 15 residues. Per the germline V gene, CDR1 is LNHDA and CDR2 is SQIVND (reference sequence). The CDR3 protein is CASDDRGSNTGELFF. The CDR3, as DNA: TGTGCCAGTGATGACAGGGGATCGAACACCGGGGAGCTGTTTTTT.